This T cell receptor beta chain stems from a study of T-cell reconstitution after alpha-beta-depleted transplantation in children. Researchers prepared the TCRbeta library using unique molecular identifiers, the study reports. TCRdb called the PCR reads again in MiXCR, with one record for every CDR3 protein. The sample yields about 400,000 distinct CDR3 sequences, approximately 20% seen once. With V trimmed by 7 bases and J by 5 bases, 4 bases remained unmatched. This CDR3 is built from 13 residues. The chain joins TRBV12-3 or TRBV12-4 to TRBJ2-1; 8 nucleotides agree with TRBD1. The sequences come from PBMCs from the stem cell graft donor, collected from the stem cell graft. The sequence was collected from a human donor who donated a stem cell graft to a child with acute myeloid leukemia. The DNA of the CDR3 is TGTGCCAGCACCGACAGGGGAAACAATGAGCAGTTCTTC. It translates to CASTDRGNNEQFF.